Presented here are 7 T cell receptor beta chains from one specimen sequenced in a study of blood T cell repertoires in COVID-19. Profiled with immunoSEQ multiplex PCR; TCRdb holds only in-frame clones, not every one. The sample holds about 250,000 clones, 75% to 85% seen once. Source material: PBMCs or T cells enriched from blood (not recorded which). The receptors shown here come from a woman aged 45-65 years with acute COVID-19.

This clone was seen only a few times. The chain links TRBV12-5 to TRBJ1-6, with 7 bases identical to TRBD1. Germline V gives CDR1 LGHNT, CDR2 FRNRAP. This CDR3 is built from 15 residues. After removal of 1 base from V and 7 bases from J, the junction contained 4 bases not matched to a gene. As DNA, the CDR3 is TGTGCTAGTGGTTTGGGAGGGACAGCAAATTCACCCCTCCACTTT. This translates into CASGLGGTANSPLHF. Full variable domain (remainder filled in from reference TRBV12-5 and TRBJ1-6): DARVTQTPRHKVTEMGQEVTMRCQPILGHNTVFWYRQTMMQGLELLAYFRNRAPLDDSGMPKDRFSAEMPDATLATLKIQPSEPRDSAVYFCASGLGGTANSPLHFGNGTRLTVT.

The V call is TRBV30, the J call TRBJ1-2; D unclear. The CDR3 totals 14 residues. Germline V gene lookup returns CDR1 GTSNPN and CDR2 SVGIG (reference sequence). The germline V and J ends were trimmed by 0 bases and 7 bases, with 15 bases remaining between them. This CDR3 reads CAWSVRLREGGYTF. CDR3 nucleotides: TGTGCCTGGAGTGTAAGGCTTAGGGAGGGTGGCTACACCTTC.

V and J are TRBV19 and TRBJ2-7; 7 bases match TRBD2. Trimming took 11 bases from V and 4 from J; bases not matched to a gene: 5. The CDR3 is 11 amino acids. Looked up from germline, CDR1 is LNHDA and CDR2 is SQIVND (reference sequence). The CDR3 nucleotides read TGTGCCGTCTCGGGGGGATACGAGCAGTACTTC. Translating gives CAVSGGYEQYF.

The chain links TRBV5-1 to TRBJ1-2; D not resolved. The germline CDR1 and CDR2 sequences are SGHRS and YFSETQ. V gave up 0 bases and J gave up 4 bases, with 7 bases separating them. CDR3 length: 13 residues. CDR3 coding DNA: TGCGCCAGCAGCTTGGAGACGGGCTATGGCTACACCTTC. Its translation: CASSLETGYGYTF.

The count of this clone is one. The chain has TRBV10-3 and TRBJ1-4, with 10 bases fitting TRBD1. CDR3 length: 17 amino acids. Looked up from germline, CDR1 is ENHRY and CDR2 is SYGVKD. With V trimmed by 2 bases and J by 6 bases, 9 bases remained unmatched. CDR3 region: CAISEGRGQGRYEKLFF. For the CDR3, the DNA is TGTGCCATCAGTGAGGGGCGGGGACAGGGGAGATATGAAAAACTGTTTTTT.

This rearrangement joins TRBV14 to TRBJ1-1, with 7 bases identical to TRBD1. The germline V gene has CDR1 SGHDN and CDR2 FVKESK. This CDR3 is 16 amino acids long. V shed 1 base and J 10 bases; nucleotides not matched to a gene: 15. CDR3 residues: CASSQGRTRGSVGAFF. DNA for the CDR3: TGTGCCAGCAGCCAAGGACGGACCAGGGGGAGTGTGGGAGCTTTCTTT.

The chain couples TRBV6-5 to TRBJ1-2; D not resolved. V dropped 7 bases and J dropped 4 bases, with 16 bases sitting between them. The CDR3 runs 14 residues. Germline V gives CDR1 MNHEY, CDR2 SVGAGI. The CDR3 sequence is CASTAEPRGYGYTF. CDR3 DNA sequence: TGTGCCAGCACCGCTGAGCCTCGTGGCTATGGCTACACCTTC.